This T cell receptor beta chain derives from a study of blood T cell repertoires in COVID-19. Across the study: Researchers got acute and convalescent COVID-19 samples from the United States, Italy and Spain. In each case, the material was cDNA or gDNA derived from T cells, B-cell-depleted T cells, or PBMCs.

Per the original data handling: Reference gene primer amplification gave estimated nucleated cell counts. TCRdb's copy holds only in-frame clones and misses some; the assay was immunoSEQ multiplex PCR. The V and J calls and clone size were taken over from that table, and D and trimming were inferred from the DNA. The profile shows roughly 13,000 clones, around four fifths of them singletons. The sequence derives from a man between 40 and 49 years old with active or convalescent COVID-19. Sequencing was done on a sample of peripheral blood.

The CDR3 protein is CASTHRGRVNEQFF. CDR3 in DNA: TGTGCCAGCACTCACAGGGGACGGGTCAATGAGCAGTTCTTC. This chain joins TRBV6-5 and TRBJ2-1; 7 positions match TRBD1. V lost 7 bases, J lost 6 bases, and 9 bases stayed unmatched. CDR3 size: 14 residues. Germline V CDR1 and CDR2: MNHEY, SVGAGI.